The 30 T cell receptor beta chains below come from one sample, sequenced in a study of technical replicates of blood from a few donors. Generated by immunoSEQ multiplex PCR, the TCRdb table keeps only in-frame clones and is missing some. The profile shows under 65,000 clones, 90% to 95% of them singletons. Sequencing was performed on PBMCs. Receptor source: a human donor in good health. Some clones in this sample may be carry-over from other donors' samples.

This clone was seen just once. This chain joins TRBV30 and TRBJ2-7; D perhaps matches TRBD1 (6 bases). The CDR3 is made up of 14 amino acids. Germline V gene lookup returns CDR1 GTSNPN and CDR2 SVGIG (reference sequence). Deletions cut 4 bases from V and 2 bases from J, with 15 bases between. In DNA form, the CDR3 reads TGTGCCTGGAAACAGACAGGCTTCACCTACGAGCAGTACTTC. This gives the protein CAWKQTGFTYEQYF.

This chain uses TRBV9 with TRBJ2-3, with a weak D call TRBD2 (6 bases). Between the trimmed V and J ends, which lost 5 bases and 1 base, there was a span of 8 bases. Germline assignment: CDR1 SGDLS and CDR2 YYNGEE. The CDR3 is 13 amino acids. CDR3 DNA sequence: TGTGCCAGCAGGGCTAGCGGCACAGATACGCAGTATTTT. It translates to CASRASGTDTQYF.

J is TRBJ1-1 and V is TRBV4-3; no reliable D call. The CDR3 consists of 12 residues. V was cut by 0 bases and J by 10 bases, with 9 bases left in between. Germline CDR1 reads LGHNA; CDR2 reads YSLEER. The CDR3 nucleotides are TGCGCCAGCAGCCAAGATAGATCCCCAGCTTTCTTT. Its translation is CASSQDRSPAFF.

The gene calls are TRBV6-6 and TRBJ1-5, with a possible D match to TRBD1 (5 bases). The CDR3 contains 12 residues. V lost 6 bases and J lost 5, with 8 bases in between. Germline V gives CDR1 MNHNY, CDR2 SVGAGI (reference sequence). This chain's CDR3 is CASREGDQPQHF. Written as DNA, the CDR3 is TGTGCCAGCAGGGAAGGGGATCAGCCCCAGCATTTT.

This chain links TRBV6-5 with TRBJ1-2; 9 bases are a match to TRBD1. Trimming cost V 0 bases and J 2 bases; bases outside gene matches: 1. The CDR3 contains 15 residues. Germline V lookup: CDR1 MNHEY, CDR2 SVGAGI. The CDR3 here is CASSYSGTGNYGYTF. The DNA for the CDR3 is TGTGCCAGCAGTTACTCCGGGACAGGGAACTATGGCTACACCTTC.

DNA for the CDR3: TGCAGTGCTGCCTTAGCCCGGGACTCGTACTTC. Protein sequence: CSAALARDSYF. V is TRBV20-1 and J is TRBJ2-5, with D possibly matching TRBD2 (6 bases). The V gene lost 5 bases and the J gene lost 13 bases, with 17 bases spanning the gap. This CDR3 contains 11 residues. The germline V gene has CDR1 DFQATT and CDR2 SNEGSKA (reference sequence).

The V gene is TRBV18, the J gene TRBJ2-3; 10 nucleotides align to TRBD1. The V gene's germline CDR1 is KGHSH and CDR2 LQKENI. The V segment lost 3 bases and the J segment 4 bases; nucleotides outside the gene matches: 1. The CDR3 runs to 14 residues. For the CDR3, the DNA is TGTGCCAGCTCACCGGGGACAGGGGCAGATACGCAGTATTTT. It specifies CASSPGTGADTQYF.

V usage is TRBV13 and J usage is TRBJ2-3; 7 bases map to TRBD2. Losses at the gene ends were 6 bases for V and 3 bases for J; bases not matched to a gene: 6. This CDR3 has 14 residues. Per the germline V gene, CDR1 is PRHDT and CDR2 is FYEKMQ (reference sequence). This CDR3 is CASRGLAETDTQYF. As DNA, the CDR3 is TGTGCCAGCAGGGGGCTAGCGGAAACAGATACGCAGTATTTT.

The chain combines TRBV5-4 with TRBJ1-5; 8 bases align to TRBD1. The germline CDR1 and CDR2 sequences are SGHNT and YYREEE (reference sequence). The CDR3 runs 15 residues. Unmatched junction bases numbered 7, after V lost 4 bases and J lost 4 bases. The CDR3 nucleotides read TGTGCCAGCAGCGAAGACAGGGGCCGTAATCAGCCCCAGCATTTT. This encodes CASSEDRGRNQPQHF.

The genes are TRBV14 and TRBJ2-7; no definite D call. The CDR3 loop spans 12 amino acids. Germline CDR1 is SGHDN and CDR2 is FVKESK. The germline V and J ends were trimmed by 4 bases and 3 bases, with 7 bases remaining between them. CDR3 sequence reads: CASSPGGYEQYF. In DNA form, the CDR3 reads TGTGCCAGCAGCCCCGGCGGCTACGAGCAGTACTTC.

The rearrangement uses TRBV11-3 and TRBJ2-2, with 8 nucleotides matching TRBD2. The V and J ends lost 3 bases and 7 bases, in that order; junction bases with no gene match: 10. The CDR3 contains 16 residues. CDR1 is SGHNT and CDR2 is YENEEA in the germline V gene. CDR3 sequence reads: CASSLGGRYDLGELFF. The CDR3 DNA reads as TGTGCCAGCAGCTTGGGCGGGAGGTACGACCTCGGGGAGCTGTTTTTT.

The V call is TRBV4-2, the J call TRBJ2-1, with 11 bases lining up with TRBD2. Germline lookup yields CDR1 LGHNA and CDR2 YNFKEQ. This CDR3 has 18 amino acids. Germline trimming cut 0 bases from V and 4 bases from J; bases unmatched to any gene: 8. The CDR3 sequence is CASSQEGVAGGPYNEQFF. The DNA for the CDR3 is TGTGCCAGCAGCCAAGAGGGAGTAGCGGGAGGGCCGTACAATGAGCAGTTCTTC.

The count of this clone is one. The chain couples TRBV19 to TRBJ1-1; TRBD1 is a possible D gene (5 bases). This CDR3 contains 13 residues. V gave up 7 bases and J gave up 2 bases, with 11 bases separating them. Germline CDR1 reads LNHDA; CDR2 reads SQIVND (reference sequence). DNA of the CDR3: TGTGCCAGTACCCTGACAGTAAACACTGAAGCTTTCTTT. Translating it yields CASTLTVNTEAFF.

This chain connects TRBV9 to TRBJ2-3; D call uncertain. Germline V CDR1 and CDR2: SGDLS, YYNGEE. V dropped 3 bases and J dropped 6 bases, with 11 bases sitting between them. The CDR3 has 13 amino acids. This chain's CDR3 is CASSDSPADTQYF. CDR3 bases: TGTGCCAGCAGCGACTCCCCAGCGGATACGCAGTATTTT. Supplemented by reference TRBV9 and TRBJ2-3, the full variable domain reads DSGVTQTPKHLITATGQRVTLRCSPRSGDLSVYWYQQSLDQGLQFLIQYYNGEERAKGNILERFSAQQFPDLHSELNLSSLELGDSALYFCASSDSPADTQYFGPGTRLTVL.

The CDR3 DNA follows: TGTGCCAGCAGCTTAGTTGGCGGGACCACAGATACGCAGTATTTT. Translating gives CASSLVGGTTDTQYF. The rearrangement uses TRBV13 and TRBJ2-3; D perhaps matches TRBD2 (6 bases). This CDR3 is 15 amino acids long. CDR1 is PRHDT and CDR2 is FYEKMQ in the germline V gene (reference sequence). Trimming stripped 1 base from V and 2 bases from J, with 10 bases between.

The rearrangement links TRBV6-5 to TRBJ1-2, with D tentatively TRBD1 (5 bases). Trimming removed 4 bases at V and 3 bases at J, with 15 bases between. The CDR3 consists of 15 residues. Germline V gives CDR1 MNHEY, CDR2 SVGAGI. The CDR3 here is CASSSSGDYDYGYTF. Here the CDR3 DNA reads TGTGCCAGCAGTTCCTCCGGGGACTATGACTATGGCTACACCTTC.

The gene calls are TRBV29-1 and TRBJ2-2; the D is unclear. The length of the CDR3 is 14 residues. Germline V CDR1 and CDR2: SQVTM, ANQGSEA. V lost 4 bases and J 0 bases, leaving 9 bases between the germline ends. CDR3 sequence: CSVALQTNTGELFF. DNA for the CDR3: TGCAGCGTTGCCTTACAGACGAACACCGGGGAGCTGTTTTTT.

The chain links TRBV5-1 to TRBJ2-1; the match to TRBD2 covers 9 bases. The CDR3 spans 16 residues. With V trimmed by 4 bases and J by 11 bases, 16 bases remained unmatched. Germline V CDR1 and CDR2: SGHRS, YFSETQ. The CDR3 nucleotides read TGCGCCAGCAGCCCCGAGGGAGCGGGGGGCGTACCCCAGCAGTTCTTC. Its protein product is CASSPEGAGGVPQQFF.

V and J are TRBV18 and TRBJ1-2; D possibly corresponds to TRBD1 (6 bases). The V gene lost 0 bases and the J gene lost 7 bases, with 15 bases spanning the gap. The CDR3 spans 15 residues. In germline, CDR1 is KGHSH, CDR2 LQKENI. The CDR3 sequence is CASSPPPTGSVGYTF. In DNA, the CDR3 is TGTGCCAGCTCACCACCCCCTACAGGGTCGGTTGGCTACACCTTC. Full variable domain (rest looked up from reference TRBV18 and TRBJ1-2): NAGVMQNPRHLVRRRGQEARLRCSPMKGHSHVYWYRQLPEEGLKFMVYLQKENIIDESGMPKERFSAEFPKEGPSILRIQQVVRGDSAAYFCASSPPPTGSVGYTFGSGTRLTVV.

The CDR3 coding sequence is TGTGCCTGGAGGGAAGGGGGAAACACTGAAGCTTTCTTT. It yields the protein CAWREGGNTEAFF. The chain uses TRBV30 and TRBJ1-1; possible D gene TRBD1, 6 bases. This CDR3 region has 13 residues. Germline-derived CDR1 and CDR2 are GTSNPN and SVGIG (reference sequence). The V gene lost 3 bases and the J gene lost 2 bases, with 10 bases spanning the gap.

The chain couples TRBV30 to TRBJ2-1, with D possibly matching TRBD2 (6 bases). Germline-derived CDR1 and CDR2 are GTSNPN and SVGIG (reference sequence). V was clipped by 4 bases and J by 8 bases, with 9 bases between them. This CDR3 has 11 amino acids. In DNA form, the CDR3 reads TGTGCCTGGACCGTAGCGGATGAGCAGTTCTTC. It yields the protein CAWTVADEQFF.

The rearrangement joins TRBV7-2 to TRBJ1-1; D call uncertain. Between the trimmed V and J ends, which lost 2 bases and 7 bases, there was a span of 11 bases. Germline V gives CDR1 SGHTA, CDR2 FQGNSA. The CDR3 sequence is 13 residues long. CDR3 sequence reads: CASSLPEYDEAFF. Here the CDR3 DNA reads TGTGCCAGCAGCTTACCGGAGTACGATGAAGCTTTCTTT.

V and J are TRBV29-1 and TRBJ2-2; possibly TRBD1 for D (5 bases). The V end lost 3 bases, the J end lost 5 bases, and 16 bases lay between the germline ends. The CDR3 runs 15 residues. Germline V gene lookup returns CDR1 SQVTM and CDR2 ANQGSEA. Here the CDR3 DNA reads TGCAGCGTTGAGCTGAGCGCAGGGCGGACCGGGGAGCTGTTTTTT. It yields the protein CSVELSAGRTGELFF.

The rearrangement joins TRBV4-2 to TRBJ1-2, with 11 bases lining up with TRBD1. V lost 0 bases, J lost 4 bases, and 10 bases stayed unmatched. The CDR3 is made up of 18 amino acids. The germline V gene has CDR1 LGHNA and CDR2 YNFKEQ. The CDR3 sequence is CASSQDLGQGATPYGYTF. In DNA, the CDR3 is TGTGCCAGCAGCCAAGATCTCGGACAGGGGGCGACTCCCTATGGCTACACCTTC.

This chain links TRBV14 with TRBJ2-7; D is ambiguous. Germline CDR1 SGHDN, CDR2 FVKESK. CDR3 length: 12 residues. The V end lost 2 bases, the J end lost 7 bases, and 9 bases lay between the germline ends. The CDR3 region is CASSQLLREQYF. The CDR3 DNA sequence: TGTGCCAGCAGCCAACTGTTACGGGAGCAGTACTTC.

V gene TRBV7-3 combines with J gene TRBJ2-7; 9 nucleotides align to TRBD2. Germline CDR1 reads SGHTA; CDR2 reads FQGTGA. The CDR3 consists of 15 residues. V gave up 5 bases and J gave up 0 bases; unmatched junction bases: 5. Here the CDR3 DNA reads TGTGCCAGCAGCCAACTAGCGGGCAGCTCCTACGAGCAGTACTTC. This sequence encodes CASSQLAGSSYEQYF.

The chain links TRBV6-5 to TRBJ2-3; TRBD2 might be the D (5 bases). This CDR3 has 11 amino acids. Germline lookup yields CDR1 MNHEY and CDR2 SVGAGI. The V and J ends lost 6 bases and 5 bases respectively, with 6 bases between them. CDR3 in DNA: TGTGCCAGCAGACTAGGAGATACGCAGTATTTT. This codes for CASRLGDTQYF.

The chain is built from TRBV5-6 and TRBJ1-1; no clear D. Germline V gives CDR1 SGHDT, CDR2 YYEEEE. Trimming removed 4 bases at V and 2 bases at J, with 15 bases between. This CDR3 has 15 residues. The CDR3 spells CASSLPFRVNTEAFF. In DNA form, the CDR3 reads TGTGCCAGCAGCCTTCCATTCCGGGTCAACACTGAAGCTTTCTTT.

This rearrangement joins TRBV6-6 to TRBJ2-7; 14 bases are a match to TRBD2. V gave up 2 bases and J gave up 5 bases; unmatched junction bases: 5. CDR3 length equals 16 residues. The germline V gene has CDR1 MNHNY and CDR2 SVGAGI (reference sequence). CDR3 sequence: CASSYRGLAGADEQYF. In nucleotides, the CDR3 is TGTGCCAGCAGTTACAGGGGACTAGCGGGGGCTGACGAGCAGTACTTC.

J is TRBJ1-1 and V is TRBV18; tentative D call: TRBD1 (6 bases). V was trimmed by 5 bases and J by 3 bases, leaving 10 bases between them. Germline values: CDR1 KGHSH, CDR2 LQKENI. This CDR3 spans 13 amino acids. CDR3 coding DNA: TGTGCCAGCTCAATTCAGGGGCACACTGAAGCTTTCTTT. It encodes CASSIQGHTEAFF.